These 21 T cell receptor beta chains were sequenced from one sample in a study of CXCR3-negative and CXCR3-positive naive CD8 T cells. The TRB cDNA libraries were prepared by 5' RACE with UMI labels. TCRdb reprocessed the 5' RACE reads and stores each CDR3 protein as one record, lacking DNA. This sample's clone table lists around 48,000 distinct CDR3 sequences. Sequenced input: memory CD8+ T cells from blood. These receptors came from a human donor in good health. Some clones in this sample may be carry-over from other donors' samples.

The chain has TRBV19 and TRBJ1-5. In germline, CDR1 is LNHDA, CDR2 SQIVND (reference sequence). The CDR3 is 13 residues long. The CDR3: CATTDGGLGPQHF.

The gene calls are TRBV6-1 and TRBJ2-6. Germline CDR1 MNHNS, CDR2 SASEGT. CDR3 length: 14 amino acids. This chain's CDR3 is CASIMVSGANVLTF.

This chain uses TRBV10-3 with TRBJ2-1; the TCRdb call, TRBD1, lacks DNA for checking. Germline V gives CDR1 ENHRY, CDR2 SYGVKD. The CDR3 is 13 residues long. The CDR3 sequence: CAWKPGPIPGQFF.

V usage is TRBV29-1 and J usage is TRBJ1-1; TCRdb's D call of TRBD1 is untestable without DNA. The CDR3 covers 14 residues. Germline V gene lookup returns CDR1 SQVTM and CDR2 ANQGSEA. CDR3 residues: CSVINWGESTEAFF.

The genes are TRBV14 and TRBJ2-1; TCRdb selects TRBD2, and the lack of DNA leaves this call unchecked. This CDR3 contains 17 residues. Germline V gene sequence: CDR1 SGHDN, CDR2 FVKESK. The CDR3 region is CASSQVTSGYYYNEQFF.

This sequence joins TRBV7-6 and TRBJ2-2; TCRdb gives TRBD1 as the D gene, but with no DNA this cannot be confirmed. Germline CDR1 SGHVS, CDR2 FNYEAQ. The CDR3 sequence is 16 residues long. Here the CDR3 reads CASSYEPTGDTGELFF.

The rearrangement links TRBV4-2 to TRBJ1-1; TCRdb picks TRBD1, but there is no DNA to check that call. The CDR3 consists of 16 residues. The germline gives CDR1 LGHNA, CDR2 YNFKEQ. The CDR3 sequence is CASSQDQGTGATEAFF.

This chain links TRBV7-9 with TRBJ1-1; TCRdb gives TRBD1 as the D gene, but with no DNA this cannot be confirmed. The CDR3 contains 14 residues. CDR1 SEHNR and CDR2 FQNEAQ come from the germline V gene (reference sequence). CDR3 loop: CASSPQGLNTEAFF. Variable domain in full (rest from reference TRBV7-9 and TRBJ1-1): DTGVSQNPRHKITKRGQNVTFRCDPISEHNRLYWYRQTLGQGPEFLTYFQNEAQLEKSRLLSDRFSAERPKGSFSTLEIQRTEQGDSAMYLCASSPQGLNTEAFFGQGTRLTVV.

V usage is TRBV12-3 or TRBV12-4 and J usage is TRBJ2-7. The CDR3 length is 14 residues. CDR3 residues: CASSFELTDCEQYF.

The chain recombines TRBV5-6 with TRBJ1-2. CDR3 length: 12 residues. In germline, CDR1 is SGHDT, CDR2 YYEEEE. CDR3 sequence: CASSLWVDGYTF.

CDR3 in amino acids: CSARPEGTYEQYF. The chain employs TRBV20-1 and TRBJ2-7; TCRdb names TRBD2, which stays unverified in the absence of DNA. This CDR3 is 13 amino acids long. Germline-derived CDR1 and CDR2 are DFQATT and SNEGSKA (reference sequence).

The chain combines TRBV6-5 with TRBJ1-2; TCRdb's D gene call, TRBD1, goes unchecked for lack of DNA. The CDR3 spans 13 residues. Germline loops: CDR1 MNHEY, CDR2 SVGAGI. The CDR3: CASSPGTVYGYTF.

V and J are TRBV7-9 and TRBJ1-5; lacking DNA, the TRBD1 call made by TCRdb goes unchecked. Per germline, CDR1 SEHNR and CDR2 FQNEAQ (reference sequence). The CDR3 totals 14 residues. CDR3 loop: CASSPQGAGQPQHF.

The chain employs TRBV7-9 and TRBJ1-5. Germline CDR1 reads SEHNR; CDR2 reads FQNEAQ (reference sequence). The CDR3 consists of 13 residues. CDR3 protein: CASSVGLQGPQHF.

The genes are TRBV6-5 and TRBJ2-3. CDR1 and CDR2 from the germline V gene are MNHEY and SVGAGI. The CDR3 runs 13 residues. The CDR3 region is CASSLDATDTQYF.

J is TRBJ2-7 and V is TRBV5-1. Germline CDR1 SGHRS, CDR2 YFSETQ. The CDR3 runs 13 residues. The CDR3 reads CASRSGSGYEQYF.

The J gene is TRBJ2-7, the V gene TRBV29-1; no DNA is available, so the TRBD2 call from TCRdb remains unchecked. This CDR3 comprises 13 residues. Germline CDR1 and CDR2: SQVTM and ANQGSEA. The chain's CDR3 is CSVRTSGTYEQYF.

This chain's CDR3 is CASSSTFSYEQYF. V is TRBV4-1 and J is TRBJ2-7. Germline CDR1 reads MGHRA; CDR2 reads YSYEKL. This CDR3 region has 13 residues.

The V and J genes are TRBV5-6 and TRBJ2-3. Germline loops: CDR1 SGHDT, CDR2 YYEEEE. This CDR3 has 13 amino acids. The CDR3 region is CASSQTSPDTQYF.

The CDR3 region is CASSVGQENQPQHF. J is TRBJ1-5 and V is TRBV9; TCRdb's D call, TRBD1, is unchecked because there is no DNA. This CDR3 spans 14 amino acids. CDR1 and CDR2 (germline): SGDLS, YYNGEE.

The genes are TRBV7-9 and TRBJ2-1; TCRdb returns TRBD2, unconfirmable since there is no DNA. The CDR3 loop spans 18 amino acids. CDR1 and CDR2 from the germline V gene are SEHNR and FQNEAQ (reference sequence). CDR3 protein: CASSPRTSGGGPYNEQFF. Complete variable domain (other parts from reference TRBV7-9 and TRBJ2-1): DTGVSQNPRHKITKRGQNVTFRCDPISEHNRLYWYRQTLGQGPEFLTYFQNEAQLEKSRLLSDRFSAERPKGSFSTLEIQRTEQGDSAMYLCASSPRTSGGGPYNEQFFGPGTRLTVL.